A selection of T cell receptor beta chains follows, all from one sample in a study of CD8 T cells in Susac syndrome. TCRdb ran MiXCR on the immunoSEQ multiplex PCR reads and lists one entry per CDR3 protein. This sample has approximately 270,000 distinct CDR3 sequences; around 93% occur once, and the top ten carry around 0.067%. Sequences were obtained from CD4+ T cells from PBMCs. The source of these receptors is a human donor with multiple sclerosis. CDR3s include the opening cysteine and the closing phenylalanine or tryptophan.

len: 14
j_gene: TRBJ2-5
v_gene: TRBV20-1
CDR3aa: CSADGGVGQETQYF

len: 16
j_gene: TRBJ2-3
v_gene: TRBV12-5
CDR3aa: CASGPGGGGYTDTQYF

len: 11
j_gene: TRBJ1-1
v_gene: TRBV2
CDR3aa: CASPLQVETFF

len: 12
j_gene: TRBJ1-1
v_gene: TRBV11-2
CDR3aa: CASSLDMAEAFF

len: 13
j_gene: TRBJ2-5
v_gene: TRBV7-9
CDR3aa: CASSTGQLETQYF

len: 13
j_gene: TRBJ2-5
v_gene: TRBV10-3
CDR3aa: CAISDRPQETQYF

len: 14
j_gene: TRBJ1-1
v_gene: TRBV29-1
CDR3aa: CSAPKSGGNTEAFF

len: 16
j_gene: TRBJ2-1
v_gene: TRBV12-3/TRBV12-4
CDR3aa: CASSLALSDIYNEQFF

len: 16
j_gene: TRBJ2-5
v_gene: TRBV6-1
CDR3aa: CASSRGLARVQETQYF

len: 15
j_gene: TRBJ1-3
v_gene: TRBV7-9
CDR3aa: CASSLAALSGNTIYF

len: 15
j_gene: TRBJ2-2
v_gene: TRBV28
CDR3aa: CASSLGGSGSGELFF

len: 18
j_gene: TRBJ2-2
v_gene: TRBV7-6
CDR3aa: CASSSPRKGRVNTGELFF

len: 16
j_gene: TRBJ2-5
v_gene: TRBV29-1
CDR3aa: CSVAGSGLAGKKTQYF

len: 15
j_gene: TRBJ2-2
v_gene: TRBV5-4
CDR3aa: CASSLVGRDTGELFF

len: 13
j_gene: TRBJ2-7
v_gene: TRBV20-1
CDR3aa: CSAAGGDFGEQYF

len: 16
j_gene: TRBJ2-4
v_gene: TRBV30
CDR3aa: CAWSRTGLLAKNIQYF

len: 14
j_gene: TRBJ1-2
v_gene: TRBV20-1
CDR3aa: CSASRGTADYGYTF